The rows below give T cell receptor beta chains drawn from one sample of a study of naive and memory T cell subsets. TCRdb redid the calling of the UMI-ligation and nested PCR reads with MiXCR, one entry per CDR3 protein. This sample has around 93,000 distinct CDR3 sequences, with approximately 10% found just once. The sequencing sample was made of naive CD4+ T cells from blood. These receptors were obtained from a human donor in good health. The CDR3 runs from the conserved cysteine through the conserved F or W.

V	J	CDR3
TRBV6-6	TRBJ2-7	CASSSVRGFEQYF
TRBV30	TRBJ1-2	CAWSVQLLGSGNYGYTF
TRBV7-2	TRBJ1-6	CASSLEGGLPNSPLHF
TRBV20-1	TRBJ1-5	CSASLQGGGYSNQPQHF
TRBV29-1	TRBJ2-7	CSVQDPYEQYF
TRBV19	TRBJ1-3	CASTVSHSGNTIYF
TRBV3-1	TRBJ2-7	CASSHTGTGITEQYF
TRBV19	TRBJ1-5	CASREAGTGSNQPQHF
TRBV24-1	TRBJ2-3	CATSDTYRDSTTDTQYF
TRBV20-1	TRBJ1-2	CSALGLPFNYGYTF
TRBV24-1	TRBJ2-1	CATSDGTDNEQFF
TRBV6-6	TRBJ1-5	CASRGGNQPQHF
TRBV4-3	TRBJ1-1	CASSQRQIPTEAFF
TRBV6-6	TRBJ1-4	CASSSGQGSYTNEKLFF
TRBV5-4	TRBJ2-1	CASSPQGQRYNEQFF
TRBV20-1	TRBJ2-2	CSARDGRRLGTGELFF
TRBV29-1	TRBJ2-1	CSVELAGGPYNEQFF
TRBV7-2	TRBJ1-1	CASSSRDRNTEAFF
TRBV3-2	TRBJ2-6	CASSQEIGTGFSGANVLTF
TRBV14	TRBJ2-1	CASSQEGGFVRTYNEQFF
TRBV6-5	TRBJ1-6	CASSIQPGQNSPLHF
TRBV20-1	TRBJ1-1	CSARSGYTEAFF
TRBV19	TRBJ2-3	CASTTGATDTQYF
TRBV19	TRBJ2-3	CASNKLPGQDTDTQYF
TRBV7-2	TRBJ1-1	CASSPRTGGRAFF
TRBV4-3	TRBJ2-3	CASSQTGTLAEGDTQYF
TRBV20-1	TRBJ2-7	CSARGDSSYEQYF
TRBV6-5	TRBJ2-7	CASSRQTGPYEQYF
TRBV20-1	TRBJ1-1	CSASMAIRNTEAFF
TRBV6-1	TRBJ1-1	CAFRDRGKNTEAFF
TRBV12-3/TRBV12-4	TRBJ2-2	CASSWVGWRTGELFF
TRBV28	TRBJ1-1	CASSRPTSGRISAFF
TRBV12-3/TRBV12-4	TRBJ2-1	CASSLGQSVKVF
TRBV18	TRBJ1-1	CASRTGRNTEAFF
TRBV28	TRBJ1-4	CASRPGQASKLFF
TRBV2	TRBJ2-1	CASSDRDRGYNEQFF
TRBV6-2/TRBV6-3	TRBJ2-7	CATLRDSPPYEQYF
TRBV12-3/TRBV12-4	TRBJ1-1	CASSLEGFDTEAFF
TRBV7-2	TRBJ2-5	CASSGAGTGMETQYF
TRBV28	TRBJ2-3	CASSSTAPSTDTQYF
TRBV12-3/TRBV12-4	TRBJ2-7	CASSLTATGEQYF
TRBV10-3	TRBJ1-6	CAISESGRGSPLHF
TRBV30	TRBJ1-2	CAWRKPRGVYGYTF
TRBV7-2	TRBJ2-1	CASSYETSGGSEQFF
TRBV11-2	TRBJ2-7	CASSLEPGFGYEQYF
TRBV6-4	TRBJ2-2	CASKREANTGELFF
TRBV19	TRBJ2-5	CASSRDSTGQETQYF
TRBV20-1	TRBJ2-1	CSAPTSGRTYEQFF
TRBV11-2	TRBJ2-1	CASSLAGSYNEQFF
TRBV6-2/TRBV6-3	TRBJ1-4	CASNSGPPNEKLFF